The 20 T cell receptor beta chains listed next were all sequenced from one sample in a study of T cell changes during pregnancy in multiple sclerosis. Only in-frame clones appear in the TCRdb table, and some are missing; sequencing was by immunoSEQ multiplex PCR. The sample holds fewer than 40,000 clones, roughly 87% seen once. The sample was CD8+ T cells from peripheral blood mononuclear cells, taken in the second trimester of pregnancy. These receptors were obtained from a female donor with multiple sclerosis, enrolled in a pregnancy study.

The gene calls are TRBV5-5 and TRBJ2-7, with 12 bases lining up with TRBD2. The CDR3 runs to 14 residues. J lost 4 bases, V lost 4 bases, and 3 bases had no gene match. The germline V gene encodes CDR1 SGHKS and CDR2 YYEKEE (reference sequence). This chain's CDR3 is CASSITSGGYEQYF. The CDR3 region has the DNA TGTGCCAGCAGCATCACTAGCGGGGGGTACGAGCAGTACTTC. The full variable domain, rest sourced from reference TRBV5-5 and TRBJ2-7, is DAGVTQSPTHLIKTRGQQVTLRCSPISGHKSVSWYQQVLGQGPQFIFQYYEKEERGRGNFPDRFSARQFPNYSSELNVNALLLGDSALYLCASSITSGGYEQYFGPGTRLTVT.

The chain combines TRBV28 with TRBJ2-3; no definite D call. The germline V gene encodes CDR1 MDHEN and CDR2 SYDVKM. This CDR3 has 16 amino acids. V lost 4 bases to trimming and J lost 2 bases, with 16 bases between them. The CDR3 nucleotides are TGTGCCAGCAGTTCCACTGACATCCCCCCCACAGATACGCAGTATTTT. It specifies CASSSTDIPPTDTQYF.

This clone appeared a few times. This chain links TRBV28 with TRBJ2-7, with TRBD1 matching over 9 bases. Germline loops: CDR1 MDHEN, CDR2 SYDVKM. The trim removed 3 bases at V and 2 bases at J, leaving 5 bases unmatched. This CDR3 has 15 residues. The DNA of the CDR3 is TGTGCCAGCAGTTTTGACAGGGGGGCGACCTACGAGCAGTACTTC. This sequence encodes CASSFDRGATYEQYF. Full variable domain (outside the CDR3, taken from reference TRBV28 and TRBJ2-7): DVKVTQSSRYLVKRTGEKVFLECVQDMDHENMFWYRQDPGLGLRLIYFSYDVKMKEKGDIPEGYSVSREKKERFSLILESASTNQTSMYLCASSFDRGATYEQYFGPGTRLTVT.

In its sample, this clone was seen once. The chain carries TRBV9 and TRBJ2-1, with D possibly being TRBD1 (6 bases). CDR3 length equals 13 residues. V lost 6 bases and J lost 3, with 10 bases in between. CDR1 is SGDLS and CDR2 is YYNGEE in the germline V gene. The CDR3 nucleotides are TGTGCCAGCAACCCGACAGGCTACAATGAGCAGTTCTTC. Protein product: CASNPTGYNEQFF.

The genes are TRBV7-9 and TRBJ1-2; 8 nucleotides agree with TRBD1. The CDR3 covers 17 residues. The germline gives CDR1 SEHNR, CDR2 FQNEAQ (reference sequence). The V and J ends lost 1 base and 5 bases, in that order; junction bases with no gene match: 12. The CDR3 bases are TGTGCCAGCAGCTTAGATTCTCTATCGGGGGACAGGTATGGCTACACCTTC. Amino acids: CASSLDSLSGDRYGYTF.

The chain has TRBV6-1 and TRBJ1-5; TRBD1 agrees at 11 bases. V shed 2 bases and J 4 bases; nucleotides not matched to a gene: 7. This CDR3 is built from 17 residues. Germline CDR1 is MNHNS and CDR2 is SASEGT. The DNA of the CDR3 is TGTGCCAGCAGTGAACGAGTGGGGACAGGGGGAAATCAGCCCCAGCATTTT. It translates to CASSERVGTGGNQPQHF.

In DNA, the CDR3 is TGCGCCAGCAGCTTCAATGAGCAGTTCTTC. This encodes CASSFNEQFF. The chain recombines TRBV10-2 with TRBJ2-1; D call uncertain. The CDR3 has 10 amino acids. V lost 6 bases, J lost 6 bases, and 3 bases lay in between. Germline V lookup: CDR1 WSHSY, CDR2 SAAADI.

This rearrangement joins TRBV27 to TRBJ1-2; 7 bases match TRBD1. The CDR3 is made up of 12 amino acids. Trimming took 8 bases from V and 8 from J; bases not matched to a gene: 8. Germline V gene sequence: CDR1 MNHEY, CDR2 SMNVEV (reference sequence). The CDR3 bases are TGTGCCAGCGGATTCCAGGGGGGAGGCTACACCTTC. This encodes CASGFQGGGYTF.

This clone has only one observation. This chain connects TRBV27 to TRBJ1-1; D gene ambiguous. The germline V gene has CDR1 MNHEY and CDR2 SMNVEV (reference sequence). CDR3 length: 11 amino acids. Between the trimmed V and J ends, which lost 6 bases and 5 bases, there was a span of 7 bases. The CDR3 sequence: CASSRTTEAFF. The CDR3 DNA is TGTGCCAGCAGCCGTACAACTGAAGCTTTCTTT.

In its sample, this clone ranks as medium-sized. This chain connects TRBV6-1 to TRBJ2-7; TRBD1 matches at 8 bases. V lost 4 bases to trimming and J lost 7 bases; unmatched junction nucleotides: 15. Germline CDR1 reads MNHNS; CDR2 reads SASEGT. The CDR3 contains 16 residues. CDR3 bases: TGTGCCAGCAGTGCTCCTCCGGACAGGGAAATTTTAGAGCAGTACTTC. Its protein is CASSAPPDREILEQYF.

The CDR3 loop reads CASSLSTGGYGYTF. Here the CDR3 DNA reads TGTGCCAGCAGCTTGAGTACGGGTGGCTATGGCTACACCTTC. The chain is built from TRBV7-9 and TRBJ1-2; D not certain. CDR1 and CDR2 (germline): SEHNR, FQNEAQ (reference sequence). The V and J ends lost 3 bases and 4 bases respectively, with 12 bases between them. This CDR3 has 14 amino acids.

V is TRBV27 and J is TRBJ1-5; D remains unclear. The V gene's germline CDR1 is MNHEY and CDR2 SMNVEV (reference sequence). Trimming shortened V by 6 bases and J by 5 bases, and 23 bases separated the two germline ends. This CDR3 contains 17 residues. DNA for the CDR3: TGTGCCAGCAGCCCCTGGGCGGGCGCGGCGGGCCATCAGCCCCAGCATTTT. Its translation: CASSPWAGAAGHQPQHF.

This rearrangement joins TRBV7-9 to TRBJ1-2; D is perhaps TRBD1 (6 bases). In germline, CDR1 is SEHNR, CDR2 FQNEAQ (reference sequence). This CDR3 has 18 residues. V lost 1 base and J lost 4, with 22 bases in between. CDR3 amino acids: CASSLGDRPDLHSYGYTF. The CDR3 DNA sequence: TGTGCCAGCAGCTTAGGAGACAGGCCCGATCTTCATAGCTATGGCTACACCTTC.

The CDR3 bases are TGTGCCAGCAGCGTATCCCAGGGGGTATCCTACGAGCAGTACTTC. Its translation: CASSVSQGVSYEQYF. The chain recombines TRBV9 with TRBJ2-7, with TRBD1 matching 7 bases. The CDR3 contains 15 residues. The V and J ends lost 1 base and 1 base, in that order; junction bases with no gene match: 5. Germline lookup yields CDR1 SGDLS and CDR2 YYNGEE.

The chain joins TRBV7-6 to TRBJ2-5; TRBD2 matches 8 bases. The CDR3 is made up of 17 amino acids. Germline CDR1 is SGHVS and CDR2 is FNYEAQ. Trimming took 0 bases from V and 5 from J; bases not matched to a gene: 11. The CDR3 spells CASSLAGAGDVRETQYF. The CDR3 region has the DNA TGTGCCAGCAGCTTAGCCGGAGCGGGGGACGTTCGGGAGACCCAGTACTTC.

Here the CDR3 reads CATLGGGNQPQHF. The DNA of the CDR3 is TGTGCCACCCTTGGGGGGGGCAATCAGCCCCAGCATTTT. This chain uses TRBV28 with TRBJ1-5; perhaps TRBD1 as D (5 bases). The CDR3 extends over 13 amino acids. Germline loops: CDR1 MDHEN, CDR2 SYDVKM. Trimming cost V 10 bases and J 2 bases, with 12 bases left between them. The full variable domain, completed using reference TRBV28 and TRBJ1-5, is DVKVTQSSRYLVKRTGEKVFLECVQDMDHENMFWYRQDPGLGLRLIYFSYDVKMKEKGDIPEGYSVSREKKERFSLILESASTNQTSMYLCATLGGGNQPQHFGDGTRLSIL.

This chain uses TRBV28 with TRBJ1-3; the D gene is possibly TRBD1 (5 bases). Germline CDR1 MDHEN, CDR2 SYDVKM. The CDR3 is 15 amino acids. V was clipped by 3 bases and J by 3 bases, with 12 bases between them. The DNA of the CDR3 is TGTGCCAGCAGTTTGGGGCAGGGTGATGGAAACACCATATATTTT. It specifies CASSLGQGDGNTIYF.

V is TRBV9 and J is TRBJ2-1; 7 positions match TRBD2. Germline V gene data show CDR1 as SGDLS and CDR2 as YYNGEE. V lost 4 bases, J lost 8 bases, and 12 bases stayed unmatched. CDR3 length: 15 amino acids. Here the CDR3 reads CASSTLAVSVDEQFF. Written as DNA, the CDR3 is TGTGCCAGCAGCACCCTAGCGGTCTCGGTGGATGAGCAGTTCTTC.

This clone was picked up one time. CDR3 amino acids: CASSYRGGENHEQYF. The CDR3 DNA follows: TGTGCCAGCAGTTATCGAGGGGGAGAGAACCACGAGCAGTACTTC. The chain has TRBV6-6 and TRBJ2-7, with D maybe TRBD1 (6 bases). There are 15 residues in the CDR3. The V gene's germline CDR1 is MNHNY and CDR2 SVGAGI (reference sequence). V lost 3 bases and J lost 5, with 17 bases in between.

Judged by abundance, this clone is medium-sized. The CDR3 reads CASSSLQGQPQHF. CDR3 DNA sequence: TGTGCCAGTAGTAGTTTACAGGGCCAGCCCCAGCATTTT. The chain joins TRBV19 to TRBJ1-5; tentatively, D is TRBD1 (6 bases). CDR3 length equals 13 residues. The germline V gene encodes CDR1 LNHDA and CDR2 SQIVND (reference sequence). The V and J ends lost 4 bases and 7 bases respectively, with 11 bases between them.